The 23 T cell receptor beta chains below all came from one sample that was sequenced in a study of T cell repertoires in ileal Crohn's disease. The repertoire was sequenced with immunoSEQ multiplex PCR; TCRdb's copy has only in-frame clones and lacks some. The table shows more than 12,000 clones, with about 73% occurring only once. The sequenced material came from ileal tissue. The source of these receptors is an adult with Crohn's disease.

This clone appeared a single time. This chain joins TRBV6-5 and TRBJ1-2, with TRBD1 as a possible D gene (6 bases). The length of the CDR3 is 15 residues. Germline CDR1 is MNHEY and CDR2 is SVGAGI. V was clipped by 1 base and J by 1 base, with 10 bases between them. CDR3 bases: TGTGCCAGCAGTTACTACAGGGAACGTAACTATGGCTACACCTTC. It translates to CASSYYRERNYGYTF.

This clone has a handful of counts. The CDR3 sequence is CASRGYSDGYTF. CDR3 coding DNA: TGTGCCAGCAGAGGATATAGCGATGGCTACACCTTC. The chain is built from TRBV2 and TRBJ1-2; D is undetermined. This CDR3 is built from 12 residues. Germline V gives CDR1 SNHLY, CDR2 FYNNEI. The V end lost 6 bases, the J end lost 6 bases, and 11 bases lay between the germline ends.

The gene calls are TRBV5-1 and TRBJ1-1; D might be TRBD1 (6 bases). This CDR3 contains 15 residues. CDR1 SGHRS and CDR2 YFSETQ come from the germline V gene. V shed 2 bases and J shed 2 bases, with 13 bases lying between them. Here the CDR3 reads CASSFTGTPNTEAFF. CDR3 DNA sequence: TGCGCCAGCAGCTTTACCGGGACACCAAACACTGAAGCTTTCTTT. Variable domain in full (rest from reference TRBV5-1 and TRBJ1-1): KAGVTQTPRYLIKTRGQQVTLSCSPISGHRSVSWYQQTPGQGLQFLFEYFSETQRNKGNFPGRFSGRQFSNSRSEMNVSTLELGDSALYLCASSFTGTPNTEAFFGQGTRLTVV.

V and J are TRBV30 and TRBJ1-5; D remains unclear. Germline CDR1 reads GTSNPN; CDR2 reads SVGIG (reference sequence). Trimming removed 8 bases at V and 4 bases at J, with 12 bases between. This CDR3 has 12 residues. Here the CDR3 DNA reads TGTGCCCTTGGGTCGGGTAATCAGCCCCAGCATTTT. Translation gives CALGSGNQPQHF.

The chain couples TRBV5-5 to TRBJ1-2, with a possible D match to TRBD1 (6 bases). The CDR3 is made up of 17 amino acids. Germline V gives CDR1 SGHKS, CDR2 YYEKEE (reference sequence). V lost 4 bases and J lost 4, with 23 bases in between. The CDR3 nucleotides read TGTGCCAGCAGCATATATACCGGGACACAAAGTGTCTATGGCTACACCTTC. Residues: CASSIYTGTQSVYGYTF.

The V call is TRBV18, the J call TRBJ1-1; a possible D gene is TRBD1 (5 bases). Trimming left V 3 bases short and J 3 bases short, with 11 bases between. Looked up from germline, CDR1 is KGHSH and CDR2 is LQKENI. The CDR3 is 14 residues long. Here the CDR3 DNA reads TGTGCCAGCTCACCTCAGGGTGGGGACACTGAAGCTTTCTTT. It codes for CASSPQGGDTEAFF.

The V call is TRBV10-3, the J call TRBJ2-3, with D maybe TRBD2 (5 bases). Germline CDR1 and CDR2: ENHRY and SYGVKD. The CDR3 is 11 amino acids. V was cut by 4 bases and J by 6 bases, with 5 bases left in between. The CDR3 region is CAISAGDTQYF. In DNA, the CDR3 is TGTGCCATCAGTGCGGGGGATACGCAGTATTTT.

This clone was recorded once. V usage is TRBV5-6 and J usage is TRBJ1-2, with 12 bases that match TRBD1. The CDR3 spans 18 residues. V shed 0 bases, J shed 4 bases, and the junction held 10 bases outside the gene matches. Germline assignment: CDR1 SGHDT and CDR2 YYEEEE. The CDR3 protein is CASSLVAGTGGQSYGYTF. The CDR3 nucleotides are TGTGCCAGCAGCTTGGTTGCCGGGACAGGGGGCCAGAGCTATGGCTACACCTTC.

This clone was counted between two and nine times. V gene TRBV6-4 combines with J gene TRBJ1-5; TRBD1 might be the D (6 bases). CDR1 is MRHNA, CDR2 SNTAGT, per germline. V lost 5 bases and J 6 bases, leaving 20 bases between the germline ends. This CDR3 region has 16 residues. In DNA form, the CDR3 reads TGTGCCAGCAGTATTAGGGGACAAGAAAACACTCAGCCCCAGCATTTT. It is translated as CASSIRGQENTQPQHF.

The chain couples TRBV6-1 to TRBJ2-5; tentative D call: TRBD2 (6 bases). Germline V gene sequence: CDR1 MNHNS, CDR2 SASEGT. Trimming cost V 7 bases and J 0 bases, with 15 bases left between them. The CDR3 consists of 15 residues. CDR3 residues: CASKVGGTYQETQYF. In nucleotides, the CDR3 is TGTGCCAGCAAAGTCGGAGGGACGTACCAAGAGACCCAGTACTTC.

This clone has a single count. The chain recombines TRBV5-4 with TRBJ2-2; 7 bases align to TRBD2. Per the germline V gene, CDR1 is SGHNT and CDR2 is YYREEE (reference sequence). This CDR3 region has 15 residues. Germline trimming cut 4 bases from V and 0 bases from J; bases unmatched to any gene: 3. The CDR3 loop reads CASSKGLSNTGELFF. The CDR3 bases are TGTGCCAGCAGCAAGGGACTATCGAACACCGGGGAGCTGTTTTTT.

V is TRBV7-3 and J is TRBJ2-1; 12 nucleotides align to TRBD2. Per germline, CDR1 SGHTA and CDR2 FQGTGA. The CDR3 covers 15 residues. Losses at the gene ends were 5 bases for V and 5 bases for J; bases not matched to a gene: 4. The CDR3 region is CASSLGLAGNNEQFF. CDR3 coding DNA: TGTGCCAGCAGCCTAGGACTAGCGGGGAACAATGAGCAGTTCTTC.

The gene calls are TRBV7-9 and TRBJ2-3; TRBD1 agrees at 10 bases. J lost 5 bases, V lost 5 bases, and 7 bases had no gene match. There are 15 residues in the CDR3. Germline V gene lookup returns CDR1 SEHNR and CDR2 FQNEAQ (reference sequence). The CDR3 is CASSLGTGVIDTQYF. The CDR3 DNA reads as TGTGCCAGCAGCCTCGGGACAGGGGTGATAGATACGCAGTATTTT.

V and J are TRBV27 and TRBJ1-1; no clear D gene. The length of the CDR3 is 13 residues. Germline CDR1 is MNHEY and CDR2 is SMNVEV (reference sequence). Trimming pared 7 bases from V and 0 bases from J, leaving 9 bases between. Here the CDR3 reads CASIAQMNTEAFF. The CDR3, as DNA: TGTGCCAGCATTGCGCAAATGAACACTGAAGCTTTCTTT.

V usage is TRBV5-1 and J usage is TRBJ2-3; D might be TRBD1 (5 bases). The V gene lost 1 base and the J gene lost 3 bases, with 12 bases spanning the gap. The CDR3 extends over 15 amino acids. Per the germline V gene, CDR1 is SGHRS and CDR2 is YFSETQ. As DNA, the CDR3 is TGCGCCAGCAGCTTGACCCCGCAGGGTACAGATACGCAGTATTTT. Its translation is CASSLTPQGTDTQYF.

This clone was seen a few times. This rearrangement joins TRBV2 to TRBJ1-2; D is uncertain. Trimming removed 3 bases from V and 0 bases from J, with 8 bases in between. The germline V gene has CDR1 SNHLY and CDR2 FYNNEI. The CDR3 totals 14 residues. This chain's CDR3 is CASSDIGANYGYTF. The CDR3, as DNA: TGTGCCAGCAGTGATATCGGTGCTAACTATGGCTACACCTTC.

The rearrangement uses TRBV28 and TRBJ2-7, with a weak D call TRBD2 (5 bases). V lost 6 bases and J lost 1, with 10 bases in between. Looked up from germline, CDR1 is MDHEN and CDR2 is SYDVKM. The CDR3 runs to 13 residues. DNA of the CDR3: TGTGCCAGCAGACTAGGGCGGTCCTACGAGCAGTACTTC. Translating gives CASRLGRSYEQYF.

Only one count was recorded for this clone. V is TRBV5-6 and J is TRBJ2-3; 10 positions agree with TRBD2. This CDR3 comprises 16 residues. Germline CDR1 and CDR2: SGHDT and YYEEEE. Germline trimming cut 4 bases from V and 4 bases from J; bases unmatched to any gene: 9. For the CDR3, the DNA is TGTGCCAGCAGCATCGGAGGACTAGCGGTTTCAGATACGCAGTATTTT. The encoded protein is CASSIGGLAVSDTQYF.

The V gene is TRBV7-2, the J gene TRBJ1-3; TRBD1 matches 8 bases. The V and J ends lost 3 bases and 2 bases, in that order; junction bases with no gene match: 3. CDR1 and CDR2 from the germline V gene are SGHTA and FQGNSA. CDR3 length: 15 amino acids. CDR3 DNA: TGTGCCAGCAGCTTGGGGGGACAGGCTGGAAACACCATATATTTT. The encoded protein is CASSLGGQAGNTIYF.

The rearrangement joins TRBV6-1 to TRBJ2-4, with D tentatively TRBD1 (6 bases). Trimming stripped 0 bases from V and 3 bases from J, with 12 bases between. The CDR3 contains 16 residues. Germline loops: CDR1 MNHNS, CDR2 SASEGT. CDR3 sequence reads: CASSEAPQGVKNIQYF. The CDR3 DNA follows: TGTGCCAGCAGTGAAGCACCACAGGGTGTCAAAAACATTCAGTACTTC.

The rearrangement links TRBV6-6 to TRBJ1-5, with D possibly TRBD1 on 5 matching bases. The CDR3 consists of 15 residues. Trimming took off 0 bases at V and 4 bases at J, with 10 bases between the two ends. Per the germline V gene, CDR1 is MNHNY and CDR2 is SVGAGI (reference sequence). Here the CDR3 reads CASSYSSGLNQPQHF. The CDR3 DNA follows: TGTGCCAGCAGTTACTCTTCAGGGCTTAATCAGCCCCAGCATTTT.

This rearrangement joins TRBV14 to TRBJ1-1, with D uncertain. V dropped 4 bases and J dropped 3 bases, with 9 bases sitting between them. This CDR3 comprises 13 residues. Germline V gene sequence: CDR1 SGHDN, CDR2 FVKESK. The CDR3 protein is CASSLFGYTEAFF. The CDR3 DNA reads as TGTGCCAGCAGCCTTTTCGGTTACACTGAAGCTTTCTTT.

The chain links TRBV19 to TRBJ1-5; no firm D call. This CDR3 spans 12 amino acids. V was shortened by 1 base and J by 7 bases, with 5 bases between the two germline ends. Germline V lookup: CDR1 LNHDA, CDR2 SQIVND (reference sequence). The CDR3 sequence: CASSIARQPQHF. The DNA of the CDR3 is TGTGCCAGTAGTATAGCGAGACAGCCCCAGCATTTT.